This paragraph reports one T cell receptor (beta chain). Its target is not known. There are 14 residues in the CDR3. V lost 4 bases and J lost 8, with 13 bases in between. The germline V gene has CDR1 SGDLS and CDR2 YYNGEE. The record originates from a study of cytomegalovirus exposure and HLA in healthy donors. Study outcomes and limitations: Trimming of TCR beta V- and J-genes showed a link, identified in a later analysis, to a missense DCLRE1C variant. Earlier findings revealed that most TCR beta V segments proved productive either about 90% or about 30% of the time. A later analysis by the authors found several of the most significant clusters apparently linked to common viral pathogens.

Primers for the PCR totalled 60 Vbeta and 13 Jbeta. Some clones are missing from TCRdb's copy, which holds only in-frame ones; the method was immunoSEQ multiplex PCR. This sample's table reports roughly 39,000 clones. The sequenced sample was PBMCs. V is TRBV9 and J is TRBJ1-6; possibly TRBD1 for D (6 bases). The TCR sequence derives from a young man in good health and CMV-seronegative. The CDR3 sequence is CASSTTGGHSPLHF. CDR3 nucleotide sequence: TGTGCCAGCAGCACGACAGGCGGTCATTCACCCCTCCACTTT.